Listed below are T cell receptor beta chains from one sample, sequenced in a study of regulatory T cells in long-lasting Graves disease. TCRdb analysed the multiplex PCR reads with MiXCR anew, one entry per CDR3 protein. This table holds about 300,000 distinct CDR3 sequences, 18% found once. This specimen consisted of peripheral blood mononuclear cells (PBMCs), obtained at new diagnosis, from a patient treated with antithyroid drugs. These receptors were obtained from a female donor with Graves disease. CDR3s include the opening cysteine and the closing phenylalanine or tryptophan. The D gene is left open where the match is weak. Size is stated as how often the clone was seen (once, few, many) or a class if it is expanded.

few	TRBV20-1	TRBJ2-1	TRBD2	CSARTSGTHEQFF	TGCAGTGCTCGGACTAGCGGGACGCATGAGCAGTTCTTC
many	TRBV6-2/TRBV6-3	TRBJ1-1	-	CASSYSGSEAFF	TGTGCCAGCAGTTACTCGGGTAGCGAAGCTTTCTTT
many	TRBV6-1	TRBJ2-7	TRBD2	CASSVNPGLDSYEQYF	TGTGCCAGCAGTGTAAACCCGGGACTAGATTCCTACGAGCAGTACTTC
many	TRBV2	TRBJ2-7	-	CASTPVPWGQYF	TGTGCCAGCACTCCGGTGCCGTGGGGGCAGTACTTC
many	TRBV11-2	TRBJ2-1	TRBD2	CASSFSGSPTHEQFF	TGTGCCAGCAGCTTTAGCGGGAGCCCTACCCATGAGCAGTTCTTC
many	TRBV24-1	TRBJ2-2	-	CATETPNTGELFF	TGTGCCACCGAGACACCTAACACCGGGGAGCTGTTTTTT
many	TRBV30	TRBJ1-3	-	CAWSAGAGNTIYF	TGTGCCTGGAGTGCCGGAGCTGGAAACACCATATATTTT
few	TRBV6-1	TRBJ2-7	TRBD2	CASSPLSGIAYEQYF	TGTGCCAGCAGCCCCCTTAGCGGGATCGCTTACGAGCAGTACTTC
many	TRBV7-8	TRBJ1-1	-	CASSLALGKNTEAFF	TGTGCCAGCAGCTTAGCCCTAGGAAAGAACACTGAAGCTTTCTTT
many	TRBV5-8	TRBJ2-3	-	CASSLVWGTDTQYF	TGTGCCAGCAGCTTGGTTTGGGGCACAGATACGCAGTATTTT
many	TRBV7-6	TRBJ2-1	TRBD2	CASSLGGLAGVEQFF	TGTGCCAGCAGCTTAGGGGGACTAGCGGGAGTTGAGCAGTTCTTC
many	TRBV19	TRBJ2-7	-	CASSESGAAYEQYF	TGTGCCAGTAGTGAGAGCGGAGCAGCCTACGAGCAGTACTTC